This TCR beta chain appears in the sequencing data of a study of vaccination and CD4 T cells after COVID-19. Overall study context: Every culture used as a control got a CEFX pool, an HIV-1 Nef pool, or no peptide. General observations from the study: Convalescent patients displayed a median roughly 88% of reactive clones emerging only post-vaccination.

The treatment: roughly 11-day PBMC culture with coronavirus spike peptide pools or control peptides (ViraFEST assay). Wells contained 1.8 million or so PBMCs each, and these were cultured with about 10 IU/ml IL-2 and around 10 ug/ml peptide pools. In the case of this clonotype: Its antigen remains unknown.

The CDR3 has 15 residues. Germline V CDR1 and CDR2: SEHNR, FQNEAQ (reference sequence). The J segment lost 2 bases and the V segment lost 7 bases, leaving 7 bases of the junction unmatched. Sequenced with the Oncomine TCR Beta short-read assay was DNA taken from cultured CD4+ T cells. TCRdb processed the PCR reads anew with MiXCR; each CDR3 protein has one entry. Of about 12,000 distinct CDR3 sequences detected, around half appear once; the ten largest clones hold about 16%. The receptor was derived from a human donor who had recovered from COVID-19. This rearrangement joins TRBV7-9 to TRBJ2-5, with 10 nucleotides matching TRBD2. The specimen sequenced was CD4+ T cells from blood, cultured in vitro. In nucleotides, the CDR3 is TGTGCCAGCAACTCAGCGGGAGGGGGTCAAGAGACCCAGTACTTC. This codes for CASNSAGGGQETQYF.